These 22 T cell receptor beta chains were all obtained from the same sample, sequenced in a study of blood T cell repertoires in COVID-19. Sequenced by immunoSEQ multiplex PCR; TCRdb stores in-frame clones only, minus some. The sample consists of some 71,000 clones, more than 80% of them appearing once. The sample consisted of peripheral blood. The receptors shown here come from a man over 45 with COVID-19, enrolled during active disease.

The chain couples TRBV18 to TRBJ2-1, with D possibly TRBD1 on 6 matching bases. Germline-derived CDR1 and CDR2 are KGHSH and LQKENI. Trimming removed 0 bases from V and 7 bases from J, with 16 bases in between. The CDR3 contains 16 residues. CDR3 in amino acids: CASSPPADPTGNEQFF. CDR3 in DNA: TGTGCCAGCTCACCACCGGCAGACCCTACAGGGAATGAGCAGTTCTTC.

The chain has TRBV12-3 or TRBV12-4 and TRBJ1-5; the D gene is possibly TRBD1 (6 bases). This CDR3 is 13 amino acids long. V lost 5 bases and J lost 3, with 8 bases in between. Here the CDR3 DNA reads TGTGCCAGCAGTACAGGGTACAATCAGCCCCAGCATTTT. Translation: CASSTGYNQPQHF.

The chain has TRBV23-1 and TRBJ2-5; tentatively, D is TRBD2 (6 bases). TRBV23-1 is an ORF; its function is uncertain. The V gene lost 0 bases and the J gene lost 3 bases, with 11 bases spanning the gap. This CDR3 comprises 15 residues. The CDR3 DNA sequence: TGCGCCAGCAGTCAATCGAAGGCTAGCGAAGAGACCCAGTACTTC. Encoded protein: CASSQSKASEETQYF.

The V call is TRBV6-5, the J call TRBJ2-7; tentatively, D is TRBD1 (6 bases). Trimming cost V 7 bases and J 0 bases, with 10 bases left between them. The V gene's germline CDR1 is MNHEY and CDR2 SVGAGI. The CDR3 extends over 13 amino acids. The CDR3 is CASKNRDSYEQYF. The CDR3 DNA reads as TGTGCCAGCAAAAACAGGGACTCCTACGAGCAGTACTTC.

The rearrangement links TRBV3-1 (or the pseudogene TRBV3-2) to TRBJ2-7; 9 bases line up with TRBD2. V gave up 4 bases and J gave up 4 bases; unmatched junction bases: 8. Germline V gene sequence: CDR1 LGHDT, CDR2 YNNKEL (reference sequence). There are 15 residues in the CDR3. CDR3 nucleotide sequence: TGTGCCAGCAGCCGGGGGACTAGCCAATCGTACGAGCAGTACTTC. Protein product: CASSRGTSQSYEQYF.

The chain uses TRBV7-2 and TRBJ2-5, with TRBD2 matching over 10 bases. Trimming removed 3 bases from V and 5 bases from J; junction bases left unmatched: 6. From germline, CDR1 is SGHTA and CDR2 FQGNSA. The CDR3 consists of 15 residues. The CDR3 DNA follows: TGTGCCAGCAGCTTTAGCGGGGGGTTTGGGGAGACCCAGTACTTC. Translating it yields CASSFSGGFGETQYF.

The rearrangement uses TRBV3-1 (or the pseudogene TRBV3-2) and TRBJ2-3, with D tentatively TRBD2 (7 bases). V lost 1 base and J lost 5, with 16 bases in between. The CDR3 covers 16 residues. CDR1 and CDR2 from the germline V gene are LGHDT and YNNKEL (reference sequence). This CDR3 reads CASSQGGGGKVDTQYF. The CDR3 coding sequence is TGTGCCAGCAGCCAAGGAGGCGGGGGCAAAGTAGATACGCAGTATTTT.

The rearrangement uses TRBV7-9 and TRBJ1-6; 7 nucleotides align to TRBD1. The CDR3 contains 13 residues. Unmatched junction bases numbered 11, after V lost 7 bases and J lost 14 bases. Germline lookup yields CDR1 SEHNR and CDR2 FQNEAQ (reference sequence). CDR3 in DNA: TGTGCCAGCACCAACAGGGGATCCCGGACCCTCCACTTT. Protein sequence: CASTNRGSRTLHF.

The J gene is TRBJ1-5, the V gene TRBV5-1; D remains unclear. The V gene's germline CDR1 is SGHRS and CDR2 YFSETQ. V lost 0 bases to trimming and J lost 6 bases, with 13 bases between them. CDR3 length: 15 residues. CDR3 DNA: TGCGCCAGCAGCTTGGGAGGAGACGTGAGTCAGCCCCAGCATTTT. As protein: CASSLGGDVSQPQHF.

In its sample, this clone was seen once. CDR3 nucleotide sequence: TGTGCCAGCAGCGACCCACAGCATATCAATCAGCCCCAGCATTTT. It encodes CASSDPQHINQPQHF. V and J are TRBV9 and TRBJ1-5; D is undetermined. V was trimmed by 3 bases and J by 3 bases, leaving 13 bases between them. Germline-derived CDR1 and CDR2 are SGDLS and YYNGEE. This CDR3 contains 15 residues.

This clone was seen just once. The chain has TRBV4-2 and TRBJ1-4; D ambiguous. CDR3 length equals 14 residues. The germline V and J ends were trimmed by 8 bases and 6 bases, with 16 bases remaining between them. Per germline, CDR1 LGHNA and CDR2 YNFKEQ. The CDR3 sequence: CASGRRELHEKLFF. In DNA, the CDR3 is TGTGCCAGCGGTAGGAGGGAGTTGCATGAAAAACTGTTTTTT.

The chain carries TRBV6-5 and TRBJ2-7; TRBD1 aligns across 7 bases. Per the germline V gene, CDR1 is MNHEY and CDR2 is SVGAGI. V trimming: 7 bases; J trimming: 0 bases; junction bases outside the gene matches: 9. The CDR3 is 15 residues long. CDR3 region: CASTPVGTDSYEQYF. The CDR3 coding sequence is TGTGCCAGCACCCCAGTGGGGACAGACTCCTACGAGCAGTACTTC.

The V call is TRBV6-1, the J call TRBJ1-5; TRBD1 is a possible D gene (5 bases). Trimming took off 1 base at V and 6 bases at J, with 10 bases between the two ends. Germline V CDR1 and CDR2: MNHNS, SASEGT. The CDR3 sequence is 14 residues long. The CDR3 nucleotides read TGTGCCAGCAGTGAAGGGGGCTCATTTCAGCCCCAGCATTTT. This encodes CASSEGGSFQPQHF.

The chain is built from TRBV5-6 and TRBJ1-4; maybe TRBD1 (5 bases). The CDR3 extends over 15 amino acids. The germline V and J ends were trimmed by 4 bases and 4 bases, with 14 bases remaining between them. CDR1 and CDR2 (germline): SGHDT, YYEEEE. The CDR3 coding sequence is TGTGCCAGCAGCCCCCAGGGTCCGGGTAATGAAAAACTGTTTTTT. Protein product: CASSPQGPGNEKLFF.

The V call is TRBV4-1, the J call TRBJ1-2, with 8 bases fitting TRBD1. Per germline, CDR1 MGHRA and CDR2 YSYEKL. There are 18 residues in the CDR3. Unmatched junction bases numbered 18, after V lost 4 bases and J lost 5 bases. The CDR3 is CASSPTKSWTGPVYGYTF. As DNA, the CDR3 is TGCGCCAGCAGCCCAACGAAAAGTTGGACAGGGCCGGTATATGGCTACACCTTC.

V and J are TRBV5-5 and TRBJ2-7, with D perhaps matching TRBD1 (5 bases). The CDR3 runs to 14 residues. Trimming took 1 base from V and 4 from J, leaving 12 bases between them. Per the germline V gene, CDR1 is SGHKS and CDR2 is YYEKEE (reference sequence). The chain's CDR3 is CASSLSGHSYEQYF. Written as DNA, the CDR3 is TGTGCCAGCAGCTTGTCTGGACACAGTTACGAGCAGTACTTC.

This chain uses TRBV5-1 with TRBJ2-3, with D unclear. V lost 1 base to trimming and J lost 0 bases, with 9 bases between them. This CDR3 comprises 15 residues. Germline V lookup: CDR1 SGHRS, CDR2 YFSETQ. The CDR3 reads CASSLSLSSTDTQYF. In DNA, the CDR3 is TGCGCCAGCAGCTTGTCCTTATCTAGCACAGATACGCAGTATTTT.

This chain links TRBV4-1 with TRBJ1-4; no firm D call. The germline V and J ends were trimmed by 3 bases and 6 bases, with 11 bases remaining between them. The CDR3 consists of 14 residues. Germline CDR1 MGHRA, CDR2 YSYEKL. The CDR3 spells CASSQTETHEKLFF. The DNA for the CDR3 is TGCGCCAGCAGCCAGACTGAGACTCATGAAAAACTGTTTTTT.

This CDR3 is CATSVPPGDRTYNEQFF. The CDR3 nucleotides read TGTGCCACCAGTGTGCCGCCCGGGGACAGGACCTACAATGAGCAGTTCTTC. The chain joins TRBV24-1 to TRBJ2-1; TRBD1 agrees at 8 bases. CDR3 length equals 17 residues. Trimming took 5 bases from V and 2 from J; bases not matched to a gene: 10. Germline assignment: CDR1 KGHDR and CDR2 SFDVKD.

The genes are TRBV6-5 and TRBJ1-5; a weak D match, TRBD1 (5 bases). Germline V lookup: CDR1 MNHEY, CDR2 SVGAGI. This CDR3 is 12 amino acids long. V lost 2 bases to trimming and J lost 9 bases, with 8 bases between them. DNA for the CDR3: TGTGCCAGCAGTTACCCCGGGGGGCCCCAGCATTTT. This gives the protein CASSYPGGPQHF.

V gene TRBV6-5 combines with J gene TRBJ2-5; 10 bases agree with TRBD2. J lost 4 bases, V lost 11 bases, and 13 bases had no gene match. Germline CDR1 and CDR2: MNHEY and SVGAGI. CDR3 length: 15 residues. The CDR3 DNA reads TGTGCCGCCGGGACAGCGGGGGGGGTCGGAGAGACCCAGTACTTC. Amino acids: CAAGTAGGVGETQYF.

V usage is TRBV7-2 and J usage is TRBJ1-1, with TRBD1 identical over 8 bases. Germline lookup yields CDR1 SGHTA and CDR2 FQGNSA. The CDR3 is made up of 15 amino acids. J was trimmed by 4 bases and V by 2 bases; bases with no gene match: 6. The CDR3 DNA follows: TGTGCCAGCAGCTTATCAGCAGGGGGCGGCACTGAAGCTTTCTTT. The encoded protein is CASSLSAGGGTEAFF.